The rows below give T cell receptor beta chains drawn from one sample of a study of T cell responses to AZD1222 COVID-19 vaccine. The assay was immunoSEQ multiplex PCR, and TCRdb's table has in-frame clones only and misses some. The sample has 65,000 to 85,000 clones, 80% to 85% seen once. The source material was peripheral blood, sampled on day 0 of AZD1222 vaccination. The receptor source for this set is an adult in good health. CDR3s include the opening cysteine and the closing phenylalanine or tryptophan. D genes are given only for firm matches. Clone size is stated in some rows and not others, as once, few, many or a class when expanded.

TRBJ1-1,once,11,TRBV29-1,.,CSAEGFAEAFF,TGCAGCGCTGAGGGATTCGCGGAAGCTTTCTTT
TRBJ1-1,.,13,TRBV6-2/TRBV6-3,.,CASSHGQSTEAFF,TGTGCCAGCAGTCACGGACAGTCCACTGAAGCTTTCTTT
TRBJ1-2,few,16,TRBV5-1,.,CASSLSTGGGNYGYTF,TGCGCCAGCAGCTTGAGCACAGGAGGAGGCAACTATGGCTACACCTTC
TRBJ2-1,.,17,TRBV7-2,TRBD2,CASSLADQGGAGRKQFF,TGTGCCAGCAGCTTAGCAGACCAGGGAGGGGCTGGTAGGAAGCAGTTCTTC
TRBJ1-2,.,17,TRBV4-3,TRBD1,CASSQDWLAQGDYGYTF,TGCGCCAGCAGCCAAGACTGGCTTGCCCAGGGGGACTATGGCTACACCTTC
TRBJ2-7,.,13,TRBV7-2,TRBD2,CASRLGLAGEQYF,TGTGCCAGCAGATTGGGACTAGCGGGCGAGCAGTACTTC
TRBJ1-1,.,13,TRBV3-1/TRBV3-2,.,CASSSTTATEAFF,TGTGCCAGCAGCTCTACCACCGCCACTGAAGCTTTCTTT
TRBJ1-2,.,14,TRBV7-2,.,CASSLEQASRSYTF,TGTGCCAGCAGCTTAGAGCAGGCCTCTAGGAGCTACACCTTC
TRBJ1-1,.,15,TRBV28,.,CASTTAKGPRAEAFF,TGTGCCAGCACCACCGCGAAAGGGCCGAGGGCTGAAGCTTTCTTT
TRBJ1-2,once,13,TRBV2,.,CASSAPGDYGYTF,TGTGCCAGCAGTGCCCCCGGAGACTATGGCTACACCTTC
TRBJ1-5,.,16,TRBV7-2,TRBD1,CASSISSGTGNQPQHF,TGTGCCAGCAGCATATCCTCCGGGACAGGAAATCAGCCCCAGCATTTT
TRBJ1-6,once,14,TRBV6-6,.,CASRIQAANSPLHF,TGTGCCAGCAGAATACAGGCGGCTAATTCACCCCTCCACTTT
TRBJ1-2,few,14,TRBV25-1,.,CASSEEGLHYGYTF,TGTGCCAGCAGTGAAGAGGGGCTTCATTATGGCTACACCTTC
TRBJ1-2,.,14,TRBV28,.,CASSTAGRWEGYTF,TGTGCCAGCAGTACGGCAGGGCGCTGGGAGGGCTACACCTTC
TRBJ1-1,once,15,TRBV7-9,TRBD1,CASSLRTGRNTEAFF,TGTGCCAGCAGCCTTCGGACAGGGCGAAACACTGAAGCTTTCTTT
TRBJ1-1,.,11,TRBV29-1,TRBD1,CSVFRDRVSFF,TGCAGCGTCTTCCGGGACAGGGTGTCTTTCTTT
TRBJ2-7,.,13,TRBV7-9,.,CASSHSEPIQQYF,TGTGCCAGCAGCCATAGCGAGCCCATCCAGCAGTACTTC
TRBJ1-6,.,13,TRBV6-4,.,CASSMVVDSPLHF,TGTGCCAGCAGTATGGTGGTCGATTCACCCCTCCACTTT
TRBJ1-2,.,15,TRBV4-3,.,CASSQSRTVRYGYTF,TGCGCCAGCAGCCAATCAAGGACAGTTCGCTATGGCTACACCTTC
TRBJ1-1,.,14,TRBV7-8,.,CASIQGRMNTEAFF,TGTGCCAGCATCCAGGGCAGGATGAACACTGAAGCTTTCTTT
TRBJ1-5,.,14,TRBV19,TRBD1,CASSRQGNNQPQHF,TGTGCCAGTAGCAGACAGGGAAACAATCAGCCCCAGCATTTT
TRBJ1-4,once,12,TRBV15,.,CATSSVRSTLIF,TGTGCCACCAGCAGTGTCCGGAGTACATTGATTTTT
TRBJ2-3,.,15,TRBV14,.,CASSQVSGGTDTQYF,TGTGCCAGCAGCCAAGTGTCGGGAGGCACAGATACGCAGTATTTT
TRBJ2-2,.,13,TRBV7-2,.,CASILRNTGELFF,TGTGCCAGCATCCTCCGGAACACCGGGGAGCTGTTTTTT
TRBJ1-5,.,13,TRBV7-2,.,CASSPQTSQPQHF,TGTGCCAGCAGCCCGCAGACATCACAGCCCCAGCATTTT
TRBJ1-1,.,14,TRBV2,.,CASRYRDLNTEAFF,TGTGCCAGCCGATACAGGGACCTGAACACTGAAGCTTTCTTT
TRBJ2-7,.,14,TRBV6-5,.,CASSSTANTYEQYF,TGTGCCAGCAGTTCCACAGCGAATACCTACGAGCAGTACTTC
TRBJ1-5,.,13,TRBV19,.,CASRPRLSEPQHF,TGTGCCAGTAGACCCAGGTTGTCGGAGCCCCAGCATTTT
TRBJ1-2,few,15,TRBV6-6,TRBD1,CASIPDRVGDYGYTF,TGTGCCAGCATCCCGGACAGGGTGGGGGACTATGGCTACACCTTC
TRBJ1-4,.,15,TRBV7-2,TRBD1,CASSLAGQTNEKLFF,TGTGCCAGCAGCTTAGCGGGACAGACTAATGAAAAACTGTTTTTT